This TCR beta chain came from a study of Graves' ophthalmopathy and Graves' hyperthyroidism. Looking at the study overall: Researchers obtained peripheral blood at initial diagnosis, before any treatment had begun.

The junction had 7 bases not matched to a gene; V was cut back by 2 bases and J by 2 bases. This CDR3 is built from 16 residues. The study, taken as a whole, reports: The study's model predicted ophthalmopathy progression at over 55% sensitivity and 72% to 75% specificity.

What supplied the PBMCs was about 9.1 ml of fresh peripheral blood. CDR3 regions of TCR beta were amplified from RNA transcripts. RT-PCR was first run with HTBI primers, then multiplex PCR in a second round. From the multiplex PCR reads, TCRdb called clonotypes with MiXCR, one entry per CDR3 protein. The sample holds some 400,000 distinct CDR3 sequences, 15% to 20% seen once. Concerning this clonotype itself: Its target is not known.

The chain couples TRBV12-3 or TRBV12-4 to TRBJ2-7; 9 bases line up with TRBD2. Specimen: peripheral blood. This TCR was recovered from a woman between 18 and 29 years old with Graves' ophthalmopathy. The CDR3, as DNA: TGTGCCAGCAGTTTATCCTGGACTAGCGACCCCTACGAGCAGTACTTC. Translating it yields CASSLSWTSDPYEQYF.